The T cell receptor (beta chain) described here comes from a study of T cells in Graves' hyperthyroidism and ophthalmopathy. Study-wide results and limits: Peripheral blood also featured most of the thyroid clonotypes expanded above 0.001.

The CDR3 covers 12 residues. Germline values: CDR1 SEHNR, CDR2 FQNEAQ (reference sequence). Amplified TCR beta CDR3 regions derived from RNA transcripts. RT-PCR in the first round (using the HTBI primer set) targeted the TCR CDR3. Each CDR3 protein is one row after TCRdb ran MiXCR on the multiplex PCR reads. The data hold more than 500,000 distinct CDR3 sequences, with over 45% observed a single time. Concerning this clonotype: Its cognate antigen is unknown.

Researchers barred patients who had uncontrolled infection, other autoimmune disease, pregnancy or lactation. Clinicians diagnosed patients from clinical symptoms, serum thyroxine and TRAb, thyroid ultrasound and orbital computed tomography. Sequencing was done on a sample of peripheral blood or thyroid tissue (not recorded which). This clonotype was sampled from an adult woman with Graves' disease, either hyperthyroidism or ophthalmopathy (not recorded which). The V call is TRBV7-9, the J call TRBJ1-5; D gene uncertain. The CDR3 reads CVDRPPGQPQHF. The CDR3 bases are TGTGTGGACCGCCCGCCGGGTCAGCCCCAGCATTTT.